Below, 21 T cell receptor beta chains from the same sample are listed, as sequenced in a study of T cells in tuberculosis (dated by TCRdb to the late 2010s). The library came from the immunoSEQ multiplex PCR assay. Drawn from immuneACCESS, this table holds only the in-frame rearrangements with V and J called that TCRdb kept. Clones are partly lost; checked studies trace under half to an unresolved V gene and leave the rest unexplained. Recorded for this sample are 24,000 or so clones; over 95% of them occurred a single time. The ten largest make up roughly 9.1% of the sample. The sequencing input was PBMCs. These receptors were obtained from a donor aged 10-30 years with latent tuberculosis or without tuberculosis infection.

The chain employs TRBV5-4 and TRBJ2-5; 8 bases match TRBD2. J lost 4 bases, V lost 2 bases, and 10 bases had no gene match. This CDR3 is built from 16 residues. CDR1 SGHNT and CDR2 YYREEE come from the germline V gene (reference sequence). The CDR3 region is CASSLRAGVVRETQYF. CDR3 bases: TGTGCCAGCAGCTTAAGAGCGGGGGTGGTCCGAGAGACCCAGTACTTC.

The chain combines TRBV6-5 with TRBJ2-7, with TRBD2 matching over 7 bases. This CDR3 comprises 15 residues. With 4 bases clipped from V and 4 bases from J, the junction kept 10 bases outside the gene matches. CDR1 is MNHEY, CDR2 SVGAGI, per germline. The DNA for the CDR3 is TGTGCCAGCAGTTTAAGACTAGCCTCAGTGTACGAGCAGTACTTC. This translates into CASSLRLASVYEQYF.

The V gene is TRBV7-2, the J gene TRBJ2-7; 8 positions match TRBD2. Trimming cost V 1 base and J 1 base; bases outside gene matches: 3. The CDR3 runs 15 residues. Germline V gives CDR1 SGHTA, CDR2 FQGNSA. The CDR3 loop is CASSLDSGGSYEQYF. As DNA, the CDR3 is TGTGCCAGCAGCTTAGACTCGGGGGGGTCCTACGAGCAGTACTTC.

The V call is TRBV5-4, the J call TRBJ1-2; D is undetermined. The CDR3 runs 16 residues. The germline gives CDR1 SGHNT, CDR2 YYREEE (reference sequence). Deletions cut 3 bases from V and 3 bases from J, with 18 bases between. In DNA, the CDR3 is TGTGCCAGCAGCTCAGGATTGGGCCAGCCTTACTATGGCTACACCTTC. This encodes CASSSGLGQPYYGYTF. Complete variable domain (other parts from reference TRBV5-4 and TRBJ1-2): ETGVTQSPTHLIKTRGQQVTLRCSSQSGHNTVSWYQQALGQGPQFIFQYYREEENGRGNFPPRFSGLQFPNYSSELNVNALELDDSALYLCASSSGLGQPYYGYTFGSGTRLTVV.

J is TRBJ2-2 and V is TRBV10-3; D remains unclear. V shed 0 bases and J shed 9 bases, with 5 bases lying between them. Germline CDR1 and CDR2: ENHRY and SYGVKD. This CDR3 comprises 12 residues. DNA of the CDR3: TGTGCCATCAGTGAGTCGTCCTGGGAGCTGTTTTTT. Translating gives CAISESSWELFF.

The chain recombines TRBV5-6 with TRBJ1-1; D gene unclear. Trimming shortened V by 2 bases and J by 0 bases, and 2 bases separated the two germline ends. Germline assignment: CDR1 SGHDT and CDR2 YYEEEE. The CDR3 consists of 12 residues. The CDR3 sequence is CASSFMNTEAFF. The CDR3, as DNA: TGTGCCAGCAGCTTTATGAACACTGAAGCTTTCTTT.

The rearrangement links TRBV7-3 to TRBJ2-7, with 8 bases that match TRBD2. Trimming at V came to 3 bases and at J to 3 bases, leaving 4 bases not matched to a gene. The germline V gene has CDR1 SGHTA and CDR2 FQGTGA. The CDR3 runs 14 residues. CDR3 loop: CASSFEAGDYEQYF. CDR3 nucleotides: TGTGCCAGCAGCTTTGAAGCGGGGGACTACGAGCAGTACTTC. Using reference TRBV7-3 and TRBJ2-7 for the parts outside the CDR3, the full variable domain is GAGVSQTPSNKVTEKGKYVELRCDPISGHTALYWYRQSLGQGPEFLIYFQGTGAADDSGLPNDRFFAVRPEGSVSTLKIQRTERGDSAVYLCASSFEAGDYEQYFGPGTRLTVT.

V is TRBV9 and J is TRBJ2-1; D not resolved. Trimming left V 0 bases short and J 8 bases short, with 18 bases between. This CDR3 region has 16 residues. The germline V gene has CDR1 SGDLS and CDR2 YYNGEE. The CDR3 here is CASSVGGTLPMDEQFF. Written as DNA, the CDR3 is TGTGCCAGCAGCGTAGGTGGTACCCTACCTATGGATGAGCAGTTCTTC.

This chain joins TRBV18 and TRBJ1-2, with D perhaps TRBD1 (6 bases). The V end lost 3 bases, the J end lost 2 bases, and 16 bases lay between the germline ends. Germline CDR1 reads KGHSH; CDR2 reads LQKENI. The CDR3 totals 16 residues. CDR3 region: CASSPPGQSANYGYTF. The CDR3 region has the DNA TGTGCCAGCTCACCCCCGGGACAATCAGCCAACTATGGCTACACCTTC.

V and J are TRBV6-5 and TRBJ1-5, with 8 bases that match TRBD1. This CDR3 spans 15 amino acids. The V and J ends lost 6 bases and 4 bases, in that order; junction bases with no gene match: 8. Looked up from germline, CDR1 is MNHEY and CDR2 is SVGAGI. The CDR3 sequence: CASRPDRGGNQPQHF. As DNA, the CDR3 is TGTGCCAGCAGACCCGACAGGGGCGGGAATCAGCCCCAGCATTTT.

The chain employs TRBV7-9 and TRBJ1-3; the D gene is possibly TRBD1 (5 bases). The germline CDR1 and CDR2 sequences are SEHNR and FQNEAQ (reference sequence). V was pared by 3 bases and J by 4 bases, with 16 bases between. The CDR3 spans 16 residues. The CDR3 DNA is TGTGCCAGCAGCTTGCCCGCGCAGGGATCGGGAAACACCATATATTTT. Protein: CASSLPAQGSGNTIYF.

CDR3 in DNA: TGTGCCAGCAGCCCCGTGGGTACGGGGACGAACACCGGGGAGCTGTTTTTT. Protein product: CASSPVGTGTNTGELFF. The rearrangement uses TRBV2 and TRBJ2-2; D might be TRBD2 (5 bases). This CDR3 region has 17 residues. Trimming cost V 6 bases and J 0 bases, with 17 bases left between them. Germline CDR1 reads SNHLY; CDR2 reads FYNNEI.

In DNA form, the CDR3 reads TGTGCCAGCAGCTTGGGAAGAGGTGATGGCTACACCTTC. Residues: CASSLGRGDGYTF. The V gene is TRBV5-8, the J gene TRBJ1-2; D is uncertain. Trimming stripped 0 bases from V and 6 bases from J, with 9 bases between. The CDR3 is 13 amino acids. Germline CDR1 reads SGHTS; CDR2 reads YDEGEE. The full variable domain, in which reference TRBV5-8 and TRBJ1-2 provide the parts outside the CDR3, is EAGVTQSPTHLIKTRGQQATLRCSPISGHTSVYWYQQALGLGLQFLLWYDEGEERNRGNFPPRFSGRQFPNYSSELNVNALELEDSALYLCASSLGRGDGYTFGSGTRLTVV.

V gene TRBV9 combines with J gene TRBJ2-1, with D perhaps matching TRBD2 (6 bases). The V gene lost 4 bases and the J gene lost 3 bases, with 14 bases spanning the gap. The CDR3 is 15 residues long. Per germline, CDR1 SGDLS and CDR2 YYNGEE. CDR3 sequence: CASSSGTGLYNEQFF. The CDR3 bases are TGTGCCAGCAGCTCAGGGACTGGGCTCTACAATGAGCAGTTCTTC. The whole variable domain, remainder taken from reference TRBV9 and TRBJ2-1, is DSGVTQTPKHLITATGQRVTLRCSPRSGDLSVYWYQQSLDQGLQFLIQYYNGEERAKGNILERFSAQQFPDLHSELNLSSLELGDSALYFCASSSGTGLYNEQFFGPGTRLTVL.

The chain is built from TRBV5-3 and TRBJ1-5, with 9 bases lining up with TRBD1. TRBV5-3 is an ORF, and what it does is uncertain. CDR3 length equals 18 residues. V shed 3 bases and J 2 bases; nucleotides not matched to a gene: 12. The DNA for the CDR3 is TGTGCCAGAAGCTGGCCGGGACAGGGCCCCGGCGGCAATCAGCCCCAGCATTTT. Its translation is CARSWPGQGPGGNQPQHF.

The chain is built from TRBV7-9 and TRBJ2-3; a possible D gene is TRBD1 (7 bases). Germline V gives CDR1 SEHNR, CDR2 FQNEAQ (reference sequence). V lost 5 bases and J 1 base, leaving 10 bases between the germline ends. There are 14 residues in the CDR3. The CDR3, as DNA: TGTGCCAGCAGCCCCAGGGGGGGCACAGATACGCAGTATTTT. Its translation: CASSPRGGTDTQYF.

This clone appeared a single time. The chain carries TRBV27 and TRBJ2-2; possibly TRBD2 for D (5 bases). The CDR3 covers 14 residues. From germline, CDR1 is MNHEY and CDR2 SMNVEV (reference sequence). V was pared by 0 bases and J by 6 bases, with 8 bases between. This CDR3 reads CASSLSTRAGELFF. The CDR3 DNA is TGTGCCAGCAGTTTATCGACGAGGGCCGGGGAGCTGTTTTTT.

The rearrangement links TRBV7-8 to TRBJ1-6, with D uncertain. The CDR3 spans 15 residues. Germline V gene sequence: CDR1 SGHVS, CDR2 FQNEAQ. The ends were cut back, 5 bases at V and 6 bases at J, with 14 bases in the middle. DNA of the CDR3: TGTGCCAGCAGCCCCCCAGGACTAATTAATTCACCCCTCCACTTT. Translated: CASSPPGLINSPLHF.

The rearrangement links TRBV5-6 to TRBJ1-2, with D possibly being TRBD1 (5 bases). Germline V gives CDR1 SGHDT, CDR2 YYEEEE. The CDR3 is made up of 13 amino acids. V was shortened by 3 bases and J by 7 bases, with 13 bases between the two germline ends. Here the CDR3 reads CASSSQGQGGYTF. For the CDR3, the DNA is TGTGCCAGCAGCTCCCAGGGCCAAGGTGGCTACACCTTC.

The V and J genes are TRBV5-4 and TRBJ2-7; 9 bases are a match to TRBD1. This CDR3 has 13 amino acids. Germline CDR1 is SGHNT and CDR2 is YYREEE (reference sequence). Unmatched junction bases numbered 2, after V lost 1 base and J lost 6 bases. CDR3 bases: TGTGCCAGCAGCTTGACAGGGGGCGCCGAGCAGTACTTC. Its translation: CASSLTGGAEQYF.

The J gene is TRBJ2-2, the V gene TRBV19; maybe TRBD1 (6 bases). Germline CDR1 LNHDA, CDR2 SQIVND (reference sequence). The V end lost 5 bases, the J end lost 3 bases, and 10 bases lay between the germline ends. The CDR3 loop spans 14 amino acids. The CDR3 sequence: CASSGGHYTGELFF. DNA of the CDR3: TGTGCCAGTAGTGGGGGACACTACACCGGGGAGCTGTTTTTT.